One and the same sample provided the 22 T cell receptor beta chains below, sequenced in a study of blood T cells in healthy people across ages. Then a second PCR, running about 7 to 11 cycles, was carried out with a sample-barcoded 5' primer and a J-beta primer mix. From the 5' RACE reads, TCRdb called clonotypes with MiXCR, one entry per CDR3 protein. Of 1.5 million to 2 million distinct CDR3 sequences in the sample, 28% were seen once. Sequenced input: blood. Receptor source: a woman in her thirties in good health.

This clonotype was seen more than once but under ten times. V and J are TRBV10-3 and TRBJ2-3; tentative D call: TRBD2 (5 bases). The CDR3 loop spans 13 amino acids. V was trimmed by 7 bases and J by 2 bases, leaving 10 bases between them. Germline V lookup: CDR1 ENHRY, CDR2 SYGVKD. This chain's CDR3 is CAINGEITDTQYF. The DNA of the CDR3 is TGTGCCATCAACGGGGAGATCACAGATACGCAGTATTTT.

The V call is TRBV5-6, the J call TRBJ1-2; 9 positions match TRBD1. The CDR3 contains 13 residues. Trimming at V came to 7 bases and at J to 8 bases, leaving 9 bases not matched to a gene. Germline values: CDR1 SGHDT, CDR2 YYEEEE. CDR3 DNA sequence: TGTGCCAGCCGGGACAGGGCCCCCTGGGGCTACACCTTC. This codes for CASRDRAPWGYTF. The full variable domain, rest sourced from reference TRBV5-6 and TRBJ1-2, is DAGVTQSPTHLIKTRGQQVTLRCSPKSGHDTVSWYQQALGQGPQFIFQYYEEEERQRGNFPDRFSGHQFPNYSSELNVNALLLGDSALYLCASRDRAPWGYTFGSGTRLTVV.

In its sample, this clonotype was seen a few times. The chain uses TRBV28 and TRBJ1-6; D unclear. Germline V CDR1 and CDR2: MDHEN, SYDVKM. CDR3 length equals 14 residues. Trimming took 3 bases from V and 6 from J, leaving 9 bases between them. The CDR3 here is CASSLAMGNSPLHF. CDR3 coding DNA: TGTGCCAGCAGTTTGGCCATGGGTAATTCACCCCTCCACTTT.

This clonotype has ten or more counts. In nucleotides, the CDR3 is TGTGCCAGCCGCAGGGGAGGCACAGATACGCAGTATTTT. It codes for CASRRGGTDTQYF. This sequence joins TRBV12-3 or TRBV12-4 and TRBJ2-3, with D perhaps matching TRBD1 (6 bases). The CDR3 runs 13 residues. V was pared by 8 bases and J by 1 base, with 10 bases between.

J is TRBJ2-1 and V is TRBV7-2; TRBD1 matches 12 bases. Trimming at V came to 5 bases and at J to 4 bases, leaving 12 bases not matched to a gene. CDR3 length: 18 amino acids. Germline CDR1 SGHTA, CDR2 FQGNSA. CDR3 region: CASSPRPGTGGGYNEQFF. Here the CDR3 DNA reads TGTGCCAGCAGCCCTCGTCCCGGGACAGGGGGCGGATACAATGAGCAGTTCTTC.

The rearrangement joins TRBV7-9 to TRBJ2-1; TRBD1 might be the D (6 bases). The CDR3 spans 14 residues. In germline, CDR1 is SEHNR, CDR2 FQNEAQ (reference sequence). The V gene lost 5 bases and the J gene lost 5 bases, with 13 bases spanning the gap. The CDR3 protein is CASSGRDIDNEQFF. DNA of the CDR3: TGTGCCAGCAGCGGCCGGGACATAGACAATGAGCAGTTCTTC.

Only a few counts were recorded for this clonotype. The rearrangement joins TRBV11-2 to TRBJ2-7; a weak D match, TRBD1 (5 bases). The germline V gene encodes CDR1 SGHAT and CDR2 FQNNGV. V was pared by 1 base and J by 5 bases, with 12 bases between. The length of the CDR3 is 14 residues. CDR3 residues: CASSLAGWGHEQYF. CDR3 coding DNA: TGTGCCAGCAGCTTAGCCGGCTGGGGCCACGAGCAGTACTTC.

This clonotype was detected many times. The chain employs TRBV25-1 and TRBJ2-5; D is possibly TRBD2 (6 bases). The germline CDR1 and CDR2 sequences are MGHDK and SYGVNS. V gave up 3 bases and J gave up 5 bases, with 16 bases separating them. The CDR3 length is 15 residues. In nucleotides, the CDR3 is TGTGCCAGCAGTGAGCCCCCCGGGGGAGAGGAGACCCAGTACTTC. It is translated as CASSEPPGGEETQYF.

This clonotype was seen a few times. The chain is built from TRBV13 and TRBJ2-1, with 7 bases lining up with TRBD2. The CDR3 has 14 residues. CDR1 is PRHDT and CDR2 is FYEKMQ in the germline V gene (reference sequence). With V trimmed by 0 bases and J by 8 bases, 4 bases remained unmatched. In nucleotides, the CDR3 is TGTGCCAGCAGCTTAGGGCGGGGGAGCGATGAGCAGTTCTTC. It is translated as CASSLGRGSDEQFF.

The genes are TRBV28 and TRBJ2-1; TRBD2 is a possible D gene (5 bases). Between the trimmed V and J ends, which lost 3 bases and 0 bases, there was a span of 12 bases. This CDR3 comprises 16 residues. Germline V gene sequence: CDR1 MDHEN, CDR2 SYDVKM. The chain's CDR3 is CASSFLDWSSYNEQFF. CDR3 coding DNA: TGTGCCAGCAGTTTTTTGGACTGGAGCTCCTACAATGAGCAGTTCTTC.

This clonotype was found many times. The rearrangement links TRBV5-1 to TRBJ2-7; D is undetermined. V gave up 4 bases and J gave up 3 bases, with 14 bases separating them. CDR1 is SGHRS, CDR2 YFSETQ, per germline. There are 14 residues in the CDR3. The CDR3 sequence is CASSPRWGSYEQYF. The CDR3 nucleotides read TGCGCCAGCAGCCCCCGGTGGGGAAGCTACGAGCAGTACTTC.

The chain joins TRBV11-2 to TRBJ1-1; unclear D gene. Trimming removed 4 bases from V and 6 bases from J, with 15 bases in between. Germline V CDR1 and CDR2: SGHAT, FQNNGV. CDR3 length: 14 residues. This CDR3 is CASSSETRRAEAFF. Here the CDR3 DNA reads TGTGCCAGCAGCTCTGAAACCCGGAGGGCTGAAGCTTTCTTT.

This clonotype has a count of ten or more. The chain links TRBV18 to TRBJ2-7; D tentatively fits TRBD1 or TRBD2 (5 bases each). Germline CDR1 and CDR2: KGHSH and LQKENI. Trimming stripped 8 bases from V and 2 bases from J, with 16 bases between. The CDR3 runs 14 residues. The CDR3 here is CASPRDPQTYEQYF. The CDR3, as DNA: TGTGCCAGCCCTCGGGACCCACAAACCTACGAGCAGTACTTC.

This clonotype came up many times. The V call is TRBV25-1, the J call TRBJ1-6; maybe TRBD1 (6 bases). This CDR3 is built from 14 residues. The V gene lost 7 bases and the J gene lost 9 bases, with 16 bases spanning the gap. CDR1 is MGHDK, CDR2 SYGVNS, per germline. In nucleotides, the CDR3 is TGTGCCAGCACCCCGGACAGTGAGAGTTCACCCCTCCACTTT. It codes for CASTPDSESSPLHF.

Note on this clonotype: One end of the junction fails to match germline, which may point to a read error. The CDR3 DNA sequence: TGTGTCAGCAGCCCCCGACAGGGCTACGAGCAGTACTTC. Its protein product is CVSSPRQGYEQYF. The genes are TRBV3-1 and TRBJ2-7, with 7 bases aligning to TRBD1. CDR3 length: 13 amino acids. Per the germline V gene, CDR1 is LGHDT and CDR2 is YNNKEL (reference sequence).

The chain has TRBV6-1 and TRBJ1-5; D uncertain. V was cut by 8 bases and J by 6 bases, with 11 bases left in between. CDR1 MNHNS and CDR2 SASEGT come from the germline V gene. CDR3 size: 12 residues. CDR3 loop: CASLGYIQPQHF. The CDR3 nucleotides are TGTGCCAGCCTCGGCTACATTCAGCCCCAGCATTTT.

As to this clonotype: A read error may account for a junction end that differs from germline. J is TRBJ1-5 and V is TRBV7-9; tentatively, D is TRBD1 (5 bases). From germline, CDR1 is SEHNR and CDR2 FQNEAQ (reference sequence). The CDR3 has 16 amino acids. The chain's CDR3 is CASSLGPGTSNRPQHF. Here the CDR3 DNA reads TGTGCCAGCAGCTTAGGCCCGGGGACCAGCAATCGGCCCCAGCATTTT.

The chain carries TRBV7-9 and TRBJ2-1; 8 nucleotides match TRBD1. V dropped 4 bases and J dropped 6; count of bases not matched to a gene: 8. The CDR3 has 15 residues. CDR1 SEHNR and CDR2 FQNEAQ come from the germline V gene (reference sequence). The CDR3 nucleotides are TGTGCCAGCAGCTCCCGTAGGACAGGGCGCAATGAGCAGTTCTTC. It is translated as CASSSRRTGRNEQFF.

This clonotype was counted between two and nine times. This chain uses TRBV2 with TRBJ2-3, with 14 bases that match TRBD2. Trimming took 4 bases from V and 5 from J; bases not matched to a gene: 2. Germline-derived CDR1 and CDR2 are SNHLY and FYNNEI. This CDR3 is 15 amino acids long. DNA of the CDR3: TGTGCCAGCAGTGGACTAGCGGGGGGGCGAGATACGCAGTATTTT. Translating it yields CASSGLAGGRDTQYF.

This clonotype has only a few counts. This chain links TRBV24-1 with TRBJ1-1; TRBD1 is a possible D gene (6 bases). Germline values: CDR1 KGHDR, CDR2 SFDVKD. The CDR3 covers 15 residues. V was trimmed by 4 bases and J by 3 bases, leaving 14 bases between them. The CDR3 reads CATSETLTGDTEAFF. CDR3 DNA: TGTGCCACCAGTGAAACCCTGACAGGAGACACTGAAGCTTTCTTT.

V gene TRBV28 combines with J gene TRBJ2-3; D possibly matches TRBD1 or TRBD2 (5 bases each). The length of the CDR3 is 15 residues. Deletions cut 7 bases from V and 3 bases from J, with 17 bases between. From germline, CDR1 is MDHEN and CDR2 SYDVKM. CDR3 in amino acids: CASKRPGTRTDTQYF. The CDR3 DNA sequence: TGTGCCAGCAAGAGGCCGGGGACGCGGACAGATACGCAGTATTTT.

The gene calls are TRBV29-1 and TRBJ2-1, with 10 positions matching TRBD1. Trimming took 6 bases from V and 7 from J; bases not matched to a gene: 9. Germline V gene sequence: CDR1 SQVTM, CDR2 ANQGSEA. This CDR3 has 14 amino acids. In DNA, the CDR3 is TGCAGCGTACGGCCGGGACAGGGGAGTAATGAGCAGTTCTTC. Amino acids: CSVRPGQGSNEQFF.